This TCR beta chain was identified in a study of yellow fever vaccine responses in identical twins. This clonotype is a singleton in its sample. Its antigen is unidentified. The V and J ends lost 5 bases and 2 bases, in that order; junction bases with no gene match: 12. CDR1 and CDR2 (germline): SGHNT, YENEEA. This CDR3 has 17 residues. TCRdb itself ran the RT-PCR reads through MiXCR, one entry per CDR3 protein. In the table there are roughly 2,200 distinct CDR3 sequences, about 80% of which are singletons. Findings and caveats of the study: Reportedly, the T cell response mounted by twins to vaccine seemed partly convergent, partly personalized.

The sample here was T cells from blood (PBMCs), unsorted or a sorted subset (not recorded which), taken before or after yellow fever vaccination (not recorded which). The chain employs TRBV11-3 and TRBJ2-3, with 8 bases that match TRBD2. This TCR was recovered from a female donor who received the yellow fever vaccine. DNA of the CDR3: TGTGCCAGCAGCCTCGCGGACCGCGGGGGGACCACAGATACGCAGTATTTT. Its translation is CASSLADRGGTTDTQYF.